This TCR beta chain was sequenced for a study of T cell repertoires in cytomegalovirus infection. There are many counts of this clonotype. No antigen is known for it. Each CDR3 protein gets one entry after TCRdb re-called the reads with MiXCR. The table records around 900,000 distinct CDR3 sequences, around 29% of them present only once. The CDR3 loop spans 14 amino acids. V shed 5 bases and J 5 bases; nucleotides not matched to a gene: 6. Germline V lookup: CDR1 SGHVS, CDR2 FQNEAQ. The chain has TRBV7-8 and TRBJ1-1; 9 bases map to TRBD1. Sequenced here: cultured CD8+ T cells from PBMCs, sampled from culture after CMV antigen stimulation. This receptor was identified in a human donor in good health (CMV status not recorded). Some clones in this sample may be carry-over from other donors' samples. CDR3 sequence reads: CASSQRTGDTEAFF. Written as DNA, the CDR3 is TGTGCCAGCAGCCAAAGGACAGGGGATACTGAAGCTTTCTTT.